The 28 T cell receptor beta chains in this list originate from one sample, sequenced in a study of T-cell reconstitution after alpha-beta-depleted transplantation in children (dated by TCRdb to 2016 to 2018). Library preparation employed PCR. The sample was run on an Illumina HiSeq 2500. TCR library preparation used molecular barcoding, with unique molecular identifiers applied to normalize quantification of the TCRbeta repertoire. TCRdb trimmed the raw reads at Q25, called clones with MiXCR and kept productive beta chains. All rows with the same CDR3 protein become a single entry with the most common DNA and genes. The sample table shows fewer than 1 million distinct CDR3 sequences, and approximately 15% are seen once. About 5% of the sample belongs to the ten largest clones. The treatment or condition label, read with the paper, signifies: allogeneic hematopoietic cell transplantation with graft depleted of TCRalphabeta T cells and CD19 B cells.

Sequenced here: PBMCs, mostly from graft donor cells, sampled 360 days after TCRalphabeta/CD19-depleted stem cell transplant. These receptors all come from a male patient aged 10 to 17 who had a stem cell transplant for acute lymphoblastic leukemia, so the T cells may come from the graft donor.

Comments on this clonotype: Without the conserved terminal phenylalanine or tryptophan, this CDR3 likely stems from a read error. The chain has TRBV3-1 and TRBJ1-6; 7 nucleotides align to TRBD1. Germline V CDR1 and CDR2: LGHDT, YNNKEL (reference sequence). CDR3 size: 15 residues. With V trimmed by 5 bases and J by 3 bases, 4 bases remained unmatched. The CDR3 is CASSMGQIYNSPLHL. CDR3 sequence (DNA): TGTGCCAGCAGCATGGGACAGATCTATAATTCACCCCTCCACCTT.

The rearrangement joins TRBV3-1 to TRBJ2-1, with 10 bases aligning to TRBD2. The CDR3 contains 17 residues. The germline V gene has CDR1 LGHDT and CDR2 YNNKEL (reference sequence). V gave up 0 bases and J gave up 3 bases; unmatched junction bases: 5. The CDR3 reads CASSQDPSGSFYNEQFF. The CDR3 coding sequence is TGTGCCAGCAGCCAAGACCCTAGCGGGAGTTTCTACAATGAGCAGTTCTTC.

In its sample, this clonotype was seen a few times. V gene TRBV11-1 combines with J gene TRBJ2-7; D perhaps matches TRBD2 (6 bases). Germline-derived CDR1 and CDR2 are SGHAT and FQDESV (reference sequence). This CDR3 has 13 amino acids. V was shortened by 4 bases and J by 3 bases, with 10 bases between the two germline ends. The CDR3 DNA reads as TGTGCCAGCAGCTCCGGACTATACTACGAGCAGTACTTC. Translated, it gives CASSSGLYYEQYF.

In this sample, this clonotype turned up many times. The gene calls are TRBV12-3 or TRBV12-4 and TRBJ1-2; D not certain. The CDR3 totals 13 residues. V gave up 6 bases and J gave up 3 bases, with 11 bases separating them. CDR3 residues: CASSRSNDYGYTF. The CDR3 DNA reads as TGTGCCAGCAGCCGGTCGAATGACTATGGCTACACCTTC.

This clonotype was detected a few times. This chain links TRBV7-9 with TRBJ2-1; TRBD2 matches at 9 bases. CDR1 is SEHNR and CDR2 is FQNEAQ in the germline V gene (reference sequence). With V trimmed by 4 bases and J by 10 bases, 2 bases remained unmatched. This CDR3 region has 12 residues. Here the CDR3 DNA reads TGTGCCAGCAGCTCGACTAGCGGCGAGCAGTTCTTC. It specifies CASSSTSGEQFF.

This clonotype was observed a few times. This chain uses TRBV20-1 with TRBJ2-1; no clear D. V lost 4 bases to trimming and J lost 12 bases, with 13 bases between them. From germline, CDR1 is DFQATT and CDR2 SNEGSKA (reference sequence). The CDR3 is 11 amino acids. This chain's CDR3 is CSAKSRVGQFF. DNA of the CDR3: TGCAGTGCTAAGTCTCGGGTTGGGCAGTTCTTC.

This clonotype was recorded a few times. The chain combines TRBV6-1 with TRBJ2-7; a possible D gene is TRBD2 (5 bases). The germline gives CDR1 MNHNS, CDR2 SASEGT. This CDR3 is 14 amino acids long. V lost 6 bases and J lost 3, with 15 bases in between. CDR3 nucleotide sequence: TGTGCCAGCAGGACTACCGGCAGGTACTACGAGCAGTACTTC. This translates into CASRTTGRYYEQYF.

Concerning this clonotype itself: Given the absence of the conserved phenylalanine or tryptophan at the CDR3 end, a read error is likely. It is unclear where the CDR3 begins or ends on the DNA, so no DNA is shown, and the CDR3 is as TCRdb lists it. The chain uses TRBV6-1 and TRBJ2-5; the DNA was not compared with TRBD1, the D call given in the table. The CDR3 is 17 residues long, ends included. Per germline, CDR1 MNHNS and CDR2 SASEGT. The CDR3 reads CASSRDSQETQYFGPPI.

The V gene is TRBV29-1, the J gene TRBJ2-5, with a possible D match to TRBD2 (6 bases). Germline V gene lookup returns CDR1 SQVTM and CDR2 ANQGSEA. V was trimmed by 4 bases and J by 2 bases, leaving 17 bases between them. There are 15 residues in the CDR3. In DNA, the CDR3 is TGCAGCGTTGTCTTGAGAGCCCGGGAGCAAGAGACCCAGTACTTC. Amino acid sequence: CSVVLRAREQETQYF.

This clonotype occurred many times. The chain carries TRBV12-3 or TRBV12-4 and TRBJ2-3; TRBD1 is a possible D gene (6 bases). V was trimmed by 4 bases and J by 5 bases, leaving 10 bases between them. This CDR3 is built from 13 residues. The CDR3 protein is CASSSTGKDTQYF. In nucleotides, the CDR3 is TGTGCCAGCAGTTCAACAGGGAAAGATACGCAGTATTTT.

J is TRBJ1-1 and V is TRBV15; D gene uncertain. The CDR3 covers 12 residues. V shed 7 bases and J shed 1 base, with 7 bases lying between them. The germline CDR1 and CDR2 sequences are LNHNV and YYDKDF (reference sequence). The CDR3 is CATTDGNTEAFF. Here the CDR3 DNA reads TGTGCCACCACCGACGGGAACACTGAAGCTTTCTTT.

This clonotype has just a few counts. This rearrangement joins TRBV18 to TRBJ2-1; 9 bases match TRBD2. V lost 3 bases and J lost 1; bases outside the gene matches: 4. The germline V gene encodes CDR1 KGHSH and CDR2 LQKENI. The CDR3 has 16 amino acids. CDR3 sequence (DNA): TGTGCCAGCTCACCGAGGACTAGCGTGTCCTACAATGAGCAGTTCTTC. Translation gives CASSPRTSVSYNEQFF.

The V call is TRBV5-1, the J call TRBJ1-1; tentatively, D is TRBD1 (5 bases). Germline V gives CDR1 SGHRS, CDR2 YFSETQ. V dropped 8 bases and J dropped 4 bases, with 24 bases sitting between them. This CDR3 is 16 amino acids long. CDR3 sequence: CASFNRPGGLFTEAFF. The CDR3 region has the DNA TGCGCCAGTTTCAACAGGCCCGGTGGTTTATTCACTGAAGCTTTCTTT. The complete variable domain, with remaining parts taken from reference TRBV5-1 and TRBJ1-1, reads KAGVTQTPRYLIKTRGQQVTLSCSPISGHRSVSWYQQTPGQGLQFLFEYFSETQRNKGNFPGRFSGRQFSNSRSEMNVSTLELGDSALYLCASFNRPGGLFTEAFFGQGTRLTVV.

V usage is TRBV5-1 and J usage is TRBJ1-5; tentative D call: TRBD1 (5 bases). Germline V CDR1 and CDR2: SGHRS, YFSETQ. V was clipped by 4 bases and J by 1 base, with 15 bases between them. This CDR3 is 16 amino acids long. CDR3 region: CASSPMGGVSNQPQHF. The CDR3 DNA reads TGCGCCAGCAGCCCAATGGGGGGGGTAAGCAATCAGCCCCAGCATTTT.

The J gene is TRBJ2-1, the V gene TRBV5-1, with D maybe TRBD1 (5 bases). Looked up from germline, CDR1 is SGHRS and CDR2 is YFSETQ. V shed 6 bases and J shed 7 bases, with 14 bases lying between them. The CDR3 length is 13 residues. As DNA, the CDR3 is TGCGCCAGCACTAGTCAGGGCTGGAATGAGCAGTTCTTC. It encodes CASTSQGWNEQFF.

This clonotype has a count of ten or more. The V and J genes are TRBV12-3 or TRBV12-4 and TRBJ1-1; no firm D call. V lost 6 bases to trimming and J lost 1 base, with 9 bases between them. The CDR3 extends over 13 amino acids. The CDR3 nucleotides read TGTGCCAGCAGCTTGGGCCGGAACACTGAAGCTTTCTTT. Protein sequence: CASSLGRNTEAFF.

The table lists this clonotype with a few counts. This sequence joins TRBV27 and TRBJ2-1, with 7 nucleotides matching TRBD2. CDR1 is MNHEY, CDR2 SMNVEV, per germline (reference sequence). The V and J ends lost 2 bases and 9 bases, in that order; junction bases with no gene match: 10. The CDR3 spans 15 residues. CDR3 sequence: CASSLGLAVRGEQFF. CDR3 bases: TGTGCCAGCAGTTTAGGGCTAGCGGTGCGGGGTGAGCAGTTCTTC.

This clonotype showed up many times. J is TRBJ2-3 and V is TRBV9; tentatively, D is TRBD2 (5 bases). V dropped 1 base and J dropped 4 bases, with 13 bases sitting between them. Germline V gene sequence: CDR1 SGDLS, CDR2 YYNGEE. The CDR3 consists of 15 residues. The DNA for the CDR3 is TGTGCCAGCAGCGTATGGGCGGGTGAACCAGATACGCAGTATTTT. Protein: CASSVWAGEPDTQYF.

This sequence joins TRBV20-1 and TRBJ2-5, with a weak D call TRBD2 (6 bases). Germline V CDR1 and CDR2: DFQATT, SNEGSKA (reference sequence). The CDR3 sequence is 14 residues long. The germline V and J ends were trimmed by 3 bases and 5 bases, with 16 bases remaining between them. The CDR3 nucleotides read TGCAGTGCTAGTGTGGGGACTCCAGGGGAGACCCAGTACTTC. Amino acid sequence: CSASVGTPGETQYF.

This clonotype came up a few times. This sequence joins TRBV12-3 or TRBV12-4 and TRBJ2-4; 8 nucleotides match TRBD1. With 7 bases clipped from V and 6 bases from J, the junction kept 8 bases outside the gene matches. The CDR3 sequence is 14 residues long. CDR3 coding DNA: TGTGCCAGCACCTACGCCGGGACAGGAAACATTCAGTACTTC. Translation: CASTYAGTGNIQYF.

The chain has TRBV20-1 and TRBJ2-2; D remains ambiguous. Trimming removed 6 bases from V and 0 bases from J, with 11 bases in between. The CDR3 is 14 amino acids. The germline V gene encodes CDR1 DFQATT and CDR2 SNEGSKA (reference sequence). As DNA, the CDR3 is TGCAGTGCACCAGACACTGCGAACACCGGGGAGCTGTTTTTT. This codes for CSAPDTANTGELFF.

The gene calls are TRBV5-1 and TRBJ2-7; D not certain. Between the trimmed V and J ends, which lost 0 bases and 4 bases, there was a span of 14 bases. The CDR3 runs 15 residues. Per germline, CDR1 SGHRS and CDR2 YFSETQ. CDR3 sequence: CASSLVADPGYEQYF. CDR3 nucleotides: TGCGCCAGCAGCTTGGTCGCGGACCCCGGTTACGAGCAGTACTTC.

The gene calls are TRBV5-1 and TRBJ2-7, with 9 bases matching TRBD1. The germline V gene has CDR1 SGHRS and CDR2 YFSETQ. V gave up 0 bases and J gave up 5 bases; unmatched junction bases: 9. This CDR3 has 16 residues. The CDR3 DNA follows: TGCGCCAGCAGCTTGGTGGTCGGACAGGGGAAGCACGAGCAGTACTTC. Protein sequence: CASSLVVGQGKHEQYF.

The rearrangement uses TRBV19 and TRBJ2-1, with no clear D. Trimming took off 5 bases at V and 8 bases at J, with 19 bases between the two ends. The length of the CDR3 is 15 residues. CDR1 and CDR2 (germline): LNHDA, SQIVND (reference sequence). The CDR3 spells CASSQAYVRFDEQFF. CDR3 sequence (DNA): TGTGCCAGTAGTCAGGCCTACGTTCGTTTCGATGAGCAGTTCTTC. The entire variable domain, with the rest obtained from reference TRBV19 and TRBJ2-1, is as follows: DGGITQSPKYLFRKEGQNVTLSCEQNLNHDAMYWYRQDPGQGLRLIYYSQIVNDFQKGDIAEGYSVSREKKESFPLTVTSAQKNPTAFYLCASSQAYVRFDEQFFGPGTRLTVL.

This clonotype was detected a few times. The chain is built from TRBV7-9 and TRBJ2-2, with D unclear. CDR1 SEHNR and CDR2 FQNEAQ come from the germline V gene (reference sequence). V lost 2 bases and J lost 7, with 11 bases in between. This CDR3 comprises 14 residues. The CDR3 here is CASSLPPMSGELFF. CDR3 DNA: TGTGCCAGCAGCTTACCCCCTATGAGCGGGGAGCTGTTTTTT.

The chain has TRBV7-6 and TRBJ2-2, with a possible D match to TRBD2 (6 bases). This CDR3 is 15 amino acids long. Germline V gives CDR1 SGHVS, CDR2 FNYEAQ. V shed 5 bases and J shed 2 bases, with 12 bases lying between them. This CDR3 is CASSPLGTNTGELFF. The CDR3 DNA reads TGTGCCAGCAGCCCCCTCGGGACTAACACCGGGGAGCTGTTTTTT.

The chain employs TRBV7-2 and TRBJ2-5, with 11 bases lining up with TRBD2. J gave up 4 bases and V 6 bases, and 4 bases lay outside the gene matches. The CDR3 is 14 amino acids. From germline, CDR1 is SGHTA and CDR2 FQGNSA. CDR3 amino acids: CASRGTSGRETQYF. CDR3 coding DNA: TGTGCCAGCAGGGGAACTAGCGGGAGAGAGACCCAGTACTTC.

This clonotype was observed a few times. The chain links TRBV2 to TRBJ2-1; the D gene is possibly TRBD1 (7 bases). The V and J ends lost 3 bases and 9 bases respectively, with 15 bases between them. Germline CDR1 SNHLY, CDR2 FYNNEI. This CDR3 spans 14 amino acids. This CDR3 reads CASSEEGAAAEQFF. CDR3 DNA: TGTGCCAGCAGTGAGGAGGGGGCGGCTGCTGAGCAGTTCTTC.